Below are 4 T cell receptor beta chains sequenced from a single sample in a study of response to subunit inactivated influenza vaccine. MiXCR was run by TCRdb on the RT-PCR reads, yielding one entry per CDR3 protein. Counted here are 550,000 to 600,000 distinct CDR3 sequences, 10% to 15% occurring once; the ten biggest clones make up 10%. The starting material was PBMCs from blood, obtained on the day of vaccination. Receptors originate from a man aged 50 to 60 who received an inactivated influenza vaccine.

The V call is TRBV19, the J call TRBJ1-1, with D possibly being TRBD1 (6 bases). The CDR3 spans 13 residues. With 2 bases removed from V and 8 bases from J, the gap between germline ends came to 12 bases. CDR1 and CDR2 (germline): LNHDA, SQIVND (reference sequence). The CDR3: CASSIPQGMEAFF. The CDR3 DNA sequence: TGTGCCAGTAGTATACCACAGGGAATGGAAGCTTTCTTT.

This chain joins TRBV2 and TRBJ2-7, with 8 bases identical to TRBD1. After removal of 3 bases from V and 5 bases from J, the junction contained 9 bases not matched to a gene. Germline CDR1 and CDR2: SNHLY and FYNNEI. This CDR3 is built from 15 residues. The CDR3 DNA is TGTGCCAGCAGTGATACGGGACAGGTACAAGACGAGCAGTACTTC. Encoded protein: CASSDTGQVQDEQYF. The entire variable domain, with the rest obtained from reference TRBV2 and TRBJ2-7, is as follows: EPEVTQTPSHQVTQMGQEVILRCVPISNHLYFYWYRQILGQKVEFLVSFYNNEISEKSEIFDDQFSVERPDGSNFTLKIRSTKLEDSAMYFCASSDTGQVQDEQYFGPGTRLTVT.

This clonotype has only a few counts. The chain employs TRBV4-1 and TRBJ1-2; 11 bases agree with TRBD1. The germline CDR1 and CDR2 sequences are MGHRA and YSYEKL. CDR3 size: 15 residues. V lost 0 bases and J lost 7; bases outside the gene matches: 4. Written as DNA, the CDR3 is TGCGCCAGCAGCCAAGATAGGGACAGGGGGTTTGGCTACACCTTC. This codes for CASSQDRDRGFGYTF.

In its sample, this clonotype was seen many times. In DNA, the CDR3 is TGCAGCGTTGAAGATCGCTTTAGCGGGGGGGACTACAATGAGCAGTTCTTC. Protein sequence: CSVEDRFSGGDYNEQFF. The V and J genes are TRBV29-1 and TRBJ2-1, with 11 nucleotides matching TRBD2. Germline V lookup: CDR1 SQVTM, CDR2 ANQGSEA. The CDR3 has 17 residues. V lost 0 bases and J lost 3; bases outside the gene matches: 7.